The 18 T cell receptor beta chains listed next were all sequenced from one sample in a study of T-cell memory formation after mild COVID-19. TCRdb re-called the 5' RACE reads with MiXCR, one entry per CDR3 protein. This table has about 430,000 distinct CDR3 sequences, approximately 24% appearing once. What was sequenced was PBMCs or a T cell subset sorted from them (not recorded which). The receptor set was obtained from an adult woman who had mild COVID-19 (a few samples of this study predate the infection). Cell type and time point are not known.

This clonotype was counted a few times. The chain employs TRBV18 and TRBJ2-7; no firm D call. The CDR3 contains 12 residues. The V gene's germline CDR1 is KGHSH and CDR2 LQKENI. V lost 2 bases, J lost 3 bases, and 5 bases lay in between. CDR3 loop: CASSPGFYEQYF. The CDR3 region has the DNA TGTGCCAGCTCACCAGGTTTCTACGAGCAGTACTTC.

This chain connects TRBV2 to TRBJ1-1; 7 bases match TRBD1. The CDR3 contains 14 residues. Germline V lookup: CDR1 SNHLY, CDR2 FYNNEI. Trimming took 3 bases from V and 11 from J; bases not matched to a gene: 12. CDR3 sequence (DNA): TGTGCCAGCAGTGAGTTGAGGACAGGTCTCGAGGCTTTCTTT. It is translated as CASSELRTGLEAFF.

A few counts support this clonotype. The chain combines TRBV7-8 with TRBJ2-7; 7 nucleotides agree with TRBD1. CDR3 length equals 19 residues. V shed 1 base and J 0 bases; nucleotides not matched to a gene: 15. Germline lookup yields CDR1 SGHVS and CDR2 FQNEAQ. CDR3 sequence reads: CASSLVRQGLGRSSYEQYF. The CDR3 bases are TGTGCCAGCAGCTTAGTGAGACAGGGATTGGGAAGGAGCTCCTACGAGCAGTACTTC.

The table lists this clonotype with a few counts. J is TRBJ1-1 and V is TRBV7-9, with TRBD1 matching over 9 bases. This CDR3 has 16 amino acids. Germline-derived CDR1 and CDR2 are SEHNR and FQNEAQ (reference sequence). The junction had 7 bases not matched to a gene; V was cut back by 5 bases and J by 0 bases. CDR3 DNA: TGTGCCAGCAGCCCATGGGGACAGGGCCTGAACACTGAAGCTTTCTTT. Protein: CASSPWGQGLNTEAFF.

This clonotype turned up a few times. V and J are TRBV6-5 and TRBJ1-4, with 8 bases lining up with TRBD1. Losses at the gene ends were 6 bases for V and 5 bases for J; bases not matched to a gene: 8. Germline CDR1 MNHEY, CDR2 SVGAGI. The CDR3 loop spans 15 amino acids. In DNA form, the CDR3 reads TGTGCCAGCAGAGCAGACAGGGGTAAAAATGAAAAACTGTTTTTT. It codes for CASRADRGKNEKLFF.

CDR3 loop: CSVETRQGPPGELFF. The CDR3 DNA follows: TGCAGCGTTGAAACCCGACAGGGTCCCCCCGGGGAGCTGTTTTTT. This chain joins TRBV29-1 and TRBJ2-2; 7 nucleotides agree with TRBD1. V was pared by 2 bases and J by 6 bases, with 9 bases of the junction left unmatched. The CDR3 extends over 15 amino acids. Per the germline V gene, CDR1 is SQVTM and CDR2 is ANQGSEA.

This clonotype was counted a few times. This rearrangement joins TRBV12-3 or TRBV12-4 to TRBJ1-1; TRBD1 might be the D (5 bases). V lost 5 bases, J lost 3 bases, and 13 bases lay in between. The CDR3 length is 14 residues. The CDR3 coding sequence is TGTGCCAGCAGTCGTAGGGGACGGGACACTGAAGCTTTCTTT. Translation gives CASSRRGRDTEAFF.

V usage is TRBV6-2 or TRBV6-3 and J usage is TRBJ2-2; D tentatively reads TRBD1 or TRBD2 (6 bases each). V was shortened by 2 bases and J by 1 base, with 8 bases between the two germline ends. CDR3 length: 15 amino acids. Germline values: CDR1 MNHEY, CDR2 SVGEGT. CDR3 nucleotide sequence: TGTGCCAGCAGTTACCGGGGGCGGAACACCGGGGAGCTGTTTTTT. This translates into CASSYRGRNTGELFF.

The table lists this clonotype with many counts. The chain is built from TRBV6-1 and TRBJ1-1; TRBD1 might be the D (5 bases). The CDR3 extends over 15 amino acids. V was clipped by 3 bases and J by 3 bases, with 14 bases between them. Germline values: CDR1 MNHNS, CDR2 SASEGT. The CDR3 region is CASSEYGGRDTEAFF. The CDR3 bases are TGTGCCAGCAGTGAGTACGGGGGGAGGGACACTGAAGCTTTCTTT.

This clonotype turned up a few times. The CDR3 reads CASSLGDRAGAFF. In DNA form, the CDR3 reads TGCGCCAGCAGCTTGGGGGACAGGGCGGGAGCTTTCTTT. The J gene is TRBJ1-1, the V gene TRBV5-1; 9 bases align to TRBD1. Germline V CDR1 and CDR2: SGHRS, YFSETQ. J was trimmed by 10 bases and V by 0 bases; bases with no gene match: 4. This CDR3 has 13 residues.

In this sample, this clonotype turned up a few times. The CDR3 region is CATSDSTGGNEQFF. CDR3 DNA sequence: TGTGCCACCAGTGATTCGACAGGGGGCAATGAGCAGTTCTTC. The genes are TRBV24-1 and TRBJ2-1; 9 positions match TRBD1. The CDR3 totals 14 residues. V shed 2 bases and J 6 bases; nucleotides not matched to a gene: 1. In germline, CDR1 is KGHDR, CDR2 SFDVKD.

This clonotype was picked up a small number of times. J is TRBJ1-2 and V is TRBV12-3 or TRBV12-4; unclear D gene. Trimming removed 6 bases from V and 7 bases from J, with 18 bases in between. This CDR3 spans 14 amino acids. This CDR3 reads CASSPMIIGRGYTF. The CDR3 DNA sequence: TGTGCCAGCAGCCCGATGATAATCGGGCGTGGCTACACCTTC.

The chain recombines TRBV4-1 with TRBJ1-3; perhaps TRBD1 as D (6 bases). V shed 4 bases and J shed 0 bases, with 10 bases lying between them. The CDR3 covers 15 residues. CDR1 and CDR2 from the germline V gene are MGHRA and YSYEKL. CDR3 nucleotides: TGCGCCAGCAGCCCCACAGGGCCCTCTGGAAACACCATATATTTT. This codes for CASSPTGPSGNTIYF.

This clonotype was recorded a few times. This chain links TRBV10-3 with TRBJ1-1; D is undetermined. The V gene lost 0 bases and the J gene lost 1 base, with 3 bases spanning the gap. This CDR3 is built from 13 residues. Germline loops: CDR1 ENHRY, CDR2 SYGVKD. The CDR3 sequence: CAISESGNTEAFF. CDR3 in DNA: TGTGCCATCAGTGAGTCGGGGAACACTGAAGCTTTCTTT.

In DNA form, the CDR3 reads TGCAGTGCTAGCACTAGCGGGAGGGCCTCCTACAATGAGCAGTTCTTC. It codes for CSASTSGRASYNEQFF. V and J are TRBV20-1 and TRBJ2-1; 13 bases align to TRBD2. V was clipped by 3 bases and J by 0 bases; unmatched bases: 2. This CDR3 comprises 16 residues. From germline, CDR1 is DFQATT and CDR2 SNEGSKA (reference sequence).

J is TRBJ1-1 and V is TRBV5-1, with TRBD1 as a possible D gene (6 bases). Per germline, CDR1 SGHRS and CDR2 YFSETQ. V dropped 5 bases and J dropped 1 base, with 18 bases sitting between them. The CDR3 spans 16 residues. CDR3 region: CASSSSLGGPNTEAFF. The CDR3, as DNA: TGCGCCAGCAGTAGCTCCTTGGGGGGCCCGAACACTGAAGCTTTCTTT.

This chain connects TRBV12-3 or TRBV12-4 to TRBJ2-7; 7 nucleotides match TRBD1. The V gene end was trimmed by 7 bases and the J gene end by 3 bases; junction bases not matched to a gene: 3. The CDR3 runs 12 residues. The CDR3 is CASTRDSYEQYF. CDR3 in DNA: TGTGCCAGCACCCGGGACAGCTACGAGCAGTACTTC.

The sample holds a few counts of this clonotype. This chain links TRBV29-1 with TRBJ1-2; 7 bases line up with TRBD1. The CDR3 is 13 amino acids. Looked up from germline, CDR1 is SQVTM and CDR2 is ANQGSEA. J gave up 4 bases and V 4 bases, and 6 bases lay outside the gene matches. DNA for the CDR3: TGCAGCGTTGGGCTGACAGGGAGCTATGGCTACACCTTC. The encoded protein is CSVGLTGSYGYTF.